This T cell receptor beta chain was sequenced in a study of regulatory T cells in long-lasting Graves disease (dated by TCRdb to 2020 to 2023). Some background on the complete study: In the newly diagnosed Graves' disease group, patients had been taking antithyroid drugs for less than 3 months. Patients with persistent Graves' disease were compared with patients with newly diagnosed Graves' disease using TCR sequencing and RNA sequencing of peripheral blood. The study was conducted in China and was registered as a clinical trial. A total of roughly 35 samples underwent TCR sequencing: about 13 from persistent and some 20 from newly diagnosed Graves' disease patients. The investigation overall reported the following: Peripheral blood alone was examined, since thyroid tissue, which constituted the primary lesion, could not be accessed. Sequencing and analysis were restricted to the TCR beta chain. Persistent Graves' disease patients showed lower TCR Shannon entropy and fewer highly expanded clones than newly diagnosed patients, suggesting clonal expansion. Patients with persistent disease shared more public clonotypes (about 2,700) than newly diagnosed patients did (about 970). As a limitation, the authors acknowledged that the small sample size may reduce accuracy. TRBV28, TRBJ1-2 and TRBJ2-5 were preferentially used in persistent disease, while TRBV20-1 and TRBJ2-1 were favored in newly diagnosed disease.

V is shortened by 4 bases, J by 0 bases, and the region joining them spans 9 bases. CDR1 and CDR2 (SGHNT, YENEEA) derive from the germline V gene. CDR3 length: 14 amino acids, cysteine to phenylalanine. Just CDR3 DNA is preserved here, 42 bases in frame from base 1. To prepare the library, multiplex PCR was applied. The sequencing machine was an Illumina HiSeq 4000. TCR beta libraries were built with iRepertoire HTBI primers and Arm-PCR amplification of CDR3 regions. Before sequencing, the PCR products underwent gel purification. From the authors' description of their analysis: Across samples, roughly 60 TRBV and 15 or so TRBJ segments were identified and used for gene usage analysis of CDR3 amino acid clonotypes. COPE and FqMerger were used to merge the filtered high-quality paired reads into contigs. Contigs were aligned with BLAST to IMGT TRBV, TRBD and TRBJ reference genes, and CDR3 was defined per IMGT. Highly expanded clones were defined as clonotypes with a frequency above 0.1%. Shannon entropy was used to measure repertoire diversity, and the Gini coefficient was used to measure V-J evenness. A clonotype found in more than one individual was treated as public. Through fastp at Q25 and MiXCR, TCRdb rebuilt clones from the public reads, retaining in-frame beta chains. Rows are combined by CDR3 protein, so each entry shows the most common genes and DNA. TCRdb's processing, not the authors', yielded these V and J calls. The sample includes a few hundred thousand distinct CDR3 sequences, with about 19% observed a single time. The biggest ten clones account for about 11% of the sample.

This clonotype was detected ten times or more. Its antigen is unknown. Base-call qualities are not available, and no considerably larger clone is one nucleotide away. According to the study, the label for this sample's time point signals: newly diagnosed GD, antithyroid drugs for less than 3 months. For both TCR sequencing and RNA sequencing, RNA was extracted from PBMCs using TRIzol. Graves' disease was diagnosed according to American Thyroid Association guidelines. Patients for the study were recruited at an endocrinology department in Xi'an, China. From each patient, around 9 milliliters of peripheral blood was collected into an EDTA anticoagulant tube. Ficoll Paque Plus density gradient separation was used to isolate PBMCs, and no further T cell sorting was performed. An Agilent 2100 Bioanalyzer and agarose gel were used to assess RNA quality, and a NanoDrop 2000 was used to measure RNA concentration.

The sample was also reused in another study, on T cells in Graves' hyperthyroidism and ophthalmopathy. As described in the second report: Graves' hyperthyroidism was defined as stable when no progression to ophthalmopathy occurred over 18 months of follow-up. The hyperthyroidism patients were between 18 and 65 years old and newly diagnosed, with a disease duration of less than 2 months. Exclusion was applied to patients with uncontrolled infections, other autoimmune diseases, pregnancy or lactation. Diagnoses relied on clinical symptoms, serum thyroxine and TRAb, thyroid ultrasound and orbital computed tomography. A first-round RT-PCR of the TCR CDR3 used the HTBI primer set with the Qiagen OneStep RT-PCR kit. Most expanded thyroid clonotypes (frequency above 0.001) were also detected in blood, suggesting blood repertoires may reflect thyroid immune responses. Ophthalmopathy was separated from stable hyperthyroidism by a 13 V-J signature model, with around 90% sensitivity and 81% to 83% specificity obtained in cross-validation and 80%/75% obtained in testing. In validation, the model predicted progression to ophthalmopathy with approximately 70% sensitivity and around 72% specificity, a median of approximately 6.5 months before onset. To identify TCR V-J signatures that set the groups apart, the researchers used a discovery cohort of 100 patients, made up of around 42 with Graves' ophthalmopathy and 57 with stable Graves' hyperthyroidism. Prospective prediction of ophthalmopathy was tested in an independent validation cohort of 18 hyperthyroidism patients and some 17 patients who later progressed to ophthalmopathy. The approximately 95 discovery patients were divided at random into training and test sets in a 7:3 ratio. The study also compared thyroid tissue and blood T-cell repertoires from more than 5 Graves' hyperthyroidism patients. After blood sampling, hyperthyroidism patients were treated with methimazole at a starting dose of 30 mg daily, and ophthalmopathy patients were treated with high-dose intravenous methylprednisolone. Libraries were constructed in a second round of multiplex PCR, after which size selection and purification were performed. Paired-end sequencing of the libraries was performed with 100 bp reads on an Illumina HiSeq2000. SOAPnuke was used to process the raw data, removing reads that contained adapters or uncalled bases, had a mean Phred below 15, or lacked an exact match to the constant primer or identifier. COPE v1.2.5 was used to merge the high-quality paired reads, and each unique nucleotide sequence was defined as a clonotype. Clonotypes were aligned to IMGT TRBV, TRBD and TRBJ reference segments using MiTCR v1.1. The analysis included only V-J combinations with a frequency above 0.0001, which together covered around 99% of the repertoires. A TCS score was defined as the ratio of F50 (clonal expansion) to E x V (chaos), with BLOSUM62-based TCRdist applied between CDR3 peptides within each V-J. Welch's t-statistics and random forest reduced 500 to 650 V-J features to under 15, which were used in a naive Bayes classifier (R e1071). No statistical method was used to set the sample size in advance, and investigators knew the group allocation. The paper reports TCR Vbeta CDR3 sequencing of 140 or so peripheral blood samples: around 41 ophthalmopathy, 70 to 85 hyperthyroidism and approximately 17 progressor patients.

This specimen consisted of peripheral blood mononuclear cells (PBMCs), obtained at new diagnosis, from a patient treated with antithyroid drugs. The chain links TRBV11-3 with TRBJ1-2, with the identity of the D gene unclear. The source is a woman aged 25 to 45 with Graves disease. Donor details come from another sample of the same person, matched by shared clones. CDR3 reads: CASSSGIANYGYTF. The DNA sequence reads TGTGCCAGCAGCTCTGGGATAGCTAACTATGGCTACACCTTC.